This TCR beta chain was sequenced in a study of T cell responses to AZD1222 COVID-19 vaccine. Unmatched junction bases numbered 4, after V lost 6 bases and J lost 5 bases. The CDR3 is 15 residues long. Germline CDR1 is SGHVS and CDR2 is FQNEAQ. This clone appeared a single time. Libraries were prepared by immunoSEQ multiplex PCR; TCRdb keeps only in-frame clonotypes and omits some of them. The sample records 95,000 to 100,000 clones, 90% being singletons. The chain employs TRBV7-8 and TRBJ2-3, with TRBD2 matching 14 bases. Sequencing was performed on peripheral blood, taken on day 0 of AZD1222 vaccination. This TCR derives from an adult in good health. The DNA for the CDR3 is TGTGCCAGCAGTTTCGGGACTAGCGGGGGAGATACGCAGTATTTT. This translates into CASSFGTSGGDTQYF.